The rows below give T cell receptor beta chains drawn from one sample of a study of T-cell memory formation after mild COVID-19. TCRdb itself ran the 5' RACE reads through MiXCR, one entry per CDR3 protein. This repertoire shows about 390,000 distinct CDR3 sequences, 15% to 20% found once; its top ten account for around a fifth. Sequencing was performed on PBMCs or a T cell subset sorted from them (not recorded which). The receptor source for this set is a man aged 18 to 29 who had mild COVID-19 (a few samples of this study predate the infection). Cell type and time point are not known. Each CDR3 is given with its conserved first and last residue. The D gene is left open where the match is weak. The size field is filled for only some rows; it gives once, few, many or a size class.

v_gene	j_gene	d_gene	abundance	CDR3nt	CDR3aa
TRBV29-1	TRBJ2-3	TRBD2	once	TGCAGCGCTCTAGCGGGGGGAGCAGATACGCAGTATTTT	CSALAGGADTQYF
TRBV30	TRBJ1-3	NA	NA	TGTGCCTGGAGTGTACAGGGAGTTAACACCATATATTTT	CAWSVQGVNTIYF
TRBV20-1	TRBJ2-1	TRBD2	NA	TGCAGTGGTTCTAGCGGGGTTCCCAATGAGCAGTTCTTC	CSGSSGVPNEQFF
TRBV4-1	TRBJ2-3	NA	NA	TGCGCCAGCAGCAAGGGGGGGGGACGGCTCCCAGATACGCAGTATTTT	CASSKGGGRLPDTQYF
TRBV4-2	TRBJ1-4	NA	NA	TGTGCCAGCAGCCAAGATCCCGCAGGGAAGAATGAAAAACTGTTTTTT	CASSQDPAGKNEKLFF
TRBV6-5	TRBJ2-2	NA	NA	TGTGCCAGCAGTTACGGTTTAGCGCCCACCGGGGAGCTGTTTTTT	CASSYGLAPTGELFF
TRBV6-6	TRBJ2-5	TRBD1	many	TGTGCCAGCAGTAAGGGACAGTCAATCTCCCTTGAGACCCAGTACTTC	CASSKGQSISLETQYF
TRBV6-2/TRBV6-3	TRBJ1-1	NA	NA	TGTGCCAGCAGTTCCAACTGGCAGGAAGCTTTCTTT	CASSSNWQEAFF
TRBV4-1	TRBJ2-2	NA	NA	TGCGCCAGCAGCCAAGATAAAGAACGTGTGGGTACGGGGGCCGGGGAGCTGTTTTTT	CASSQDKERVGTGAGELFF
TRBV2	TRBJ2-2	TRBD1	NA	TGTGCCAGCAGTGTCGGACAGGGGGCCGGGGAGCTGTTTTTT	CASSVGQGAGELFF
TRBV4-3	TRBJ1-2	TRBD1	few	TGCGCCAGCAGCCAAGCGCAGGGGGCGTTTGGCTACACCTTC	CASSQAQGAFGYTF
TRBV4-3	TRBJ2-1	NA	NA	TGCGCCAGCAGCCAAGCAGAGAACAATGAGCAGTTCTTC	CASSQAENNEQFF
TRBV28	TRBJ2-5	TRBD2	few	TGTGCCAGCAGGTCAGGGTATCGGCTAGCGGGGGGCCTAGGAGAGACCCAGTACTTC	CASRSGYRLAGGLGETQYF
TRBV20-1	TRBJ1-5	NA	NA	TGCAGTGCTAGAGATACTACCGTTCCGAGGACCCAGCATTTT	CSARDTTVPRTQHF
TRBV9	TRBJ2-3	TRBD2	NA	TGTGCCAGCAGCGATCTAGCGGGGGGCCAGGATACGCAGTATTTT	CASSDLAGGQDTQYF
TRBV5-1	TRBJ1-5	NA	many	TGCGCCAGCAGCTTGGATCAGGGAGGCCAGCCCCAGCATTTT	CASSLDQGGQPQHF
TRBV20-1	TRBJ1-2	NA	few	TGCAGCATAAGCCTCAGGGTGGGCGATGGCTACACCTTC	CSISLRVGDGYTF
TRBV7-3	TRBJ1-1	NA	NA	TGTGCCAGCAGGGAGGGGCCGCTTAGCACTGAAGCTTTCTTT	CASREGPLSTEAFF
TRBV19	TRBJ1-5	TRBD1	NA	TGTGCCACCAGAGACAGGGTTTTTCAGCCCCAGCATTTT	CATRDRVFQPQHF
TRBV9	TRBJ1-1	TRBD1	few	TGTGCCAGCAGCGTAGGAGACAGGGGGACTGAAGCTTTCTTT	CASSVGDRGTEAFF
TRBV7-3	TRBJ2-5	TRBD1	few	TGTGCCAGCAGCGAAGACCCAGGGGGAGAGACCCAGTACTTC	CASSEDPGGETQYF
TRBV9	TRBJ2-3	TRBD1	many	TGTGCCAGCAGCGTACCGAGGACAGGGGGAACAGATACGCAGTATTTT	CASSVPRTGGTDTQYF
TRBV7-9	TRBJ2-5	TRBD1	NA	TGTGCCAGCAGCTTAGCGGGACAGGCTTCGAAGACCCAGTACTTC	CASSLAGQASKTQYF
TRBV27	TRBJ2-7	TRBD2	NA	TGTGCCAGCAGCGGGACTAGCGCGAGCTCCTACGAGCAGTACTTC	CASSGTSASSYEQYF
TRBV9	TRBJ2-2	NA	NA	TGTGCCAGCAGCGTAGCCCCCCGGGGGGCCTACACCGGGGAGCTGTTTTTT	CASSVAPRGAYTGELFF
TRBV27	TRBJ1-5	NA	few	TGTGCCACCAAACAAATGGGGGGCGTCAGCAATCAGCCCCAGCATTTT	CATKQMGGVSNQPQHF
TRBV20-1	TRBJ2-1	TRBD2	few	TGCAGTGCTAGCCGGACTAGCTCAATCAATGAGCAGTTCTTC	CSASRTSSINEQFF